A single sample gave rise to the 30 T cell receptor beta chains below, sequenced in a study of shared clonotypes between healthy human individuals. CD45RO-negative CD8 cells positively selected for CCR7 made up the naive population, which excluded terminally differentiated effector memory CD45RA+ cells. TCRdb keeps only in-frame clones here, not all; method: immunoSEQ multiplex PCR. Here the sample spans around 600,000 clones, roughly 98% being singletons. Material: naive CD8+ T cells sorted from blood. The receptor set was obtained from a man aged 25-40 years in good health.

The chain couples TRBV27 to TRBJ2-6; D ambiguous. The germline V and J ends were trimmed by 5 bases and 1 base, with 6 bases remaining between them. Germline V CDR1 and CDR2: MNHEY, SMNVEV (reference sequence). The CDR3 runs to 14 residues. The CDR3 DNA is TGTGCCAGCAGTGGGGTGTCTGGGGCCAACGTCCTGACTTTC. Translating it yields CASSGVSGANVLTF.

This chain uses TRBV7-9 with TRBJ2-3; D is unclear. V was shortened by 10 bases and J by 0 bases, with 20 bases between the two germline ends. This CDR3 contains 16 residues. The germline V gene encodes CDR1 SEHNR and CDR2 FQNEAQ (reference sequence). The CDR3 nucleotides are TGTGCCACCAATACCATGGAAGGGTTTAGCACAGATACGCAGTATTTT. As protein: CATNTMEGFSTDTQYF.

This sequence joins TRBV27 and TRBJ2-7, with 7 bases lining up with TRBD2. The CDR3 consists of 15 residues. Unmatched junction bases numbered 13, after V lost 6 bases and J lost 5 bases. Germline CDR1 MNHEY, CDR2 SMNVEV (reference sequence). CDR3 nucleotides: TGTGCCAGCAGCCTAAGGCCCCTAGCGGTTAACGAGCAGTACTTC. It is translated as CASSLRPLAVNEQYF.

The chain combines TRBV29-1 with TRBJ1-2; D gene uncertain. The CDR3 totals 11 residues. V lost 1 base to trimming and J lost 4 bases, with 4 bases between them. Germline V gene data show CDR1 as SQVTM and CDR2 as ANQGSEA. As DNA, the CDR3 is TGCAGCGTTGAAGGAGGCTATGGCTACACCTTC. This sequence encodes CSVEGGYGYTF.

The chain is built from TRBV15 and TRBJ2-5; TRBD2 matches at 9 bases. This CDR3 region has 16 residues. Germline CDR1 LNHNV, CDR2 YYDKDF (reference sequence). Trimming removed 4 bases from V and 3 bases from J; junction bases left unmatched: 9. In DNA, the CDR3 is TGTGCCACCAGCACGGGGGGACTAGCAGTCGAAGAGACCCAGTACTTC. It encodes CATSTGGLAVEETQYF.

The chain is built from TRBV11-1 and TRBJ1-1; the D is unclear. V was trimmed by 5 bases and J by 3 bases, leaving 7 bases between them. Germline CDR1 reads SGHAT; CDR2 reads FQDESV (reference sequence). This CDR3 is built from 12 residues. CDR3 coding DNA: TGTGCCAGCAGCCTAGATTACACTGAAGCTTTCTTT. Its protein product is CASSLDYTEAFF.

J is TRBJ1-3 and V is TRBV28; D gene ambiguous. With 2 bases removed from V and 0 bases from J, the gap between germline ends came to 8 bases. This CDR3 is built from 15 residues. The germline gives CDR1 MDHEN, CDR2 SYDVKM. The chain's CDR3 is CASSLLDDSGNTIYF. As DNA, the CDR3 is TGTGCCAGCAGTTTACTGGACGACTCTGGAAACACCATATATTTT.

The V and J genes are TRBV5-1 and TRBJ2-2; 10 nucleotides agree with TRBD1. V lost 0 bases, J lost 6 bases, and 5 bases stayed unmatched. Germline V lookup: CDR1 SGHRS, CDR2 YFSETQ. This CDR3 comprises 16 residues. The CDR3 loop is CASSLEGQGRAGELFF. The CDR3 DNA sequence: TGCGCCAGCAGCTTGGAGGGACAGGGGAGGGCCGGGGAGCTGTTTTTT.

The chain carries TRBV27 and TRBJ2-1, with 9 nucleotides matching TRBD2. The trim removed 7 bases at V and 5 bases at J, leaving 12 bases unmatched. The V gene's germline CDR1 is MNHEY and CDR2 SMNVEV (reference sequence). The CDR3 spans 16 residues. Written as DNA, the CDR3 is TGTGCCAGCAAGAATTTAGGGTCTAGCGGGGACAATGAGCAGTTCTTC. Protein product: CASKNLGSSGDNEQFF.

The rearrangement uses TRBV27 and TRBJ2-7, with D perhaps TRBD1 (6 bases). The CDR3 runs to 12 residues. Germline loops: CDR1 MNHEY, CDR2 SMNVEV (reference sequence). V shed 8 bases and J shed 6 bases, with 14 bases lying between them. CDR3 DNA: TGTGCCAGCGGAAAATCACAGGGCGAGCAGTACTTC. This translates into CASGKSQGEQYF.

The chain is built from TRBV10-2 and TRBJ2-1; the D gene is possibly TRBD2 (5 bases). V was clipped by 0 bases and J by 14 bases, with 11 bases between them. Per germline, CDR1 WSHSY and CDR2 SAAADI. The CDR3 is 12 amino acids. The CDR3 nucleotides read TGCGCCAGCAGTGAGTCGAGGGAAGTGGAGTTCTTC. Its protein is CASSESREVEFF.

This chain joins TRBV11-1 and TRBJ1-4, with TRBD1 identical over 7 bases. The CDR3 loop spans 19 amino acids. Germline V gene sequence: CDR1 SGHAT, CDR2 FQDESV (reference sequence). The V segment lost 1 base and the J segment 2 bases; nucleotides outside the gene matches: 13. CDR3 in amino acids: CASSLESRDSLKTNEKLFF. The CDR3, as DNA: TGTGCCAGCAGCTTAGAATCCCGGGACAGTCTAAAGACTAATGAAAAACTGTTTTTT.

This clone is a singleton in its sample. This chain joins TRBV5-1 and TRBJ2-7, with TRBD2 identical over 10 bases. This CDR3 comprises 14 residues. V lost 2 bases to trimming and J lost 3 bases; unmatched junction nucleotides: 2. CDR1 is SGHRS, CDR2 YFSETQ, per germline. CDR3 DNA sequence: TGCGCCAGCAGCTTCACTAGCGGGGACTACGAGCAGTACTTC. As protein: CASSFTSGDYEQYF.

The genes are TRBV7-9 and TRBJ2-1, with 7 bases fitting TRBD2. Germline V gene sequence: CDR1 SEHNR, CDR2 FQNEAQ (reference sequence). After removal of 4 bases from V and 2 bases from J, the junction contained 11 bases not matched to a gene. CDR3 length: 17 amino acids. In DNA, the CDR3 is TGTGCCAGCAGCTACGACTCAGCGGGAATGCCCTACAATGAGCAGTTCTTC. Protein sequence: CASSYDSAGMPYNEQFF.

The chain recombines TRBV28 with TRBJ2-7; TRBD1 matches 10 bases. There are 21 residues in the CDR3. Germline V gives CDR1 MDHEN, CDR2 SYDVKM. The junction had 24 bases not matched to a gene; V was cut back by 4 bases and J by 3 bases. CDR3 sequence (DNA): TGTGCCAGCAGTTCACCATTTCCCAACCCGTTCGGGGACAGGGGATTCTACGAGCAGTACTTC. Amino acids: CASSSPFPNPFGDRGFYEQYF.

The rearrangement uses TRBV4-1 and TRBJ1-2; weak D call: TRBD1 (5 bases). Germline CDR1 is MGHRA and CDR2 is YSYEKL. V was trimmed by 0 bases and J by 6 bases, leaving 17 bases between them. This CDR3 is built from 16 residues. In DNA form, the CDR3 reads TGCGCCAGCAGCCAAGATCTTATAGGGGCGGTTGATGGCTACACCTTC. It translates to CASSQDLIGAVDGYTF.

This chain links TRBV15 with TRBJ1-5, with 8 bases matching TRBD1. The V and J ends lost 4 bases and 6 bases, in that order; junction bases with no gene match: 5. Germline values: CDR1 LNHNV, CDR2 YYDKDF (reference sequence). This CDR3 is 14 amino acids long. The CDR3 here is CATSTDRAGQPQHF. The CDR3 bases are TGTGCCACCAGCACGGACAGGGCGGGTCAGCCCCAGCATTTT.

This clone has a single count. The genes are TRBV10-1 and TRBJ2-2; TRBD2 aligns across 7 bases. CDR3 length: 13 amino acids. V was clipped by 9 bases and J by 3 bases; unmatched bases: 4. CDR1 is WNHNN, CDR2 SYGVQD, per germline (reference sequence). CDR3 coding DNA: TGCGCCAGTGGGGACTATGACACCGGGGAGCTGTTTTTT. Translation gives CASGDYDTGELFF.

The gene calls are TRBV2 and TRBJ2-7, with TRBD2 identical over 13 bases. J was trimmed by 2 bases and V by 6 bases; bases with no gene match: 4. There are 15 residues in the CDR3. CDR1 is SNHLY and CDR2 is FYNNEI in the germline V gene. CDR3 in amino acids: CASSGTSGVPYEQYF. The CDR3 DNA sequence: TGTGCCAGCAGCGGGACTAGCGGGGTCCCCTACGAGCAGTACTTC.

This clone has just one count. The chain couples TRBV11-2 to TRBJ2-1; a possible D gene is TRBD1 (6 bases). V lost 5 bases to trimming and J lost 8 bases, with 19 bases between them. The CDR3 runs 15 residues. Germline CDR1 SGHAT, CDR2 FQNNGV. CDR3 protein: CASSAYRVRADEQFF. The CDR3 DNA reads TGTGCCAGCAGCGCCTACAGGGTAAGGGCTGATGAGCAGTTCTTC. Filled out from reference TRBV11-2 and TRBJ2-1, the complete variable domain reads EAGVAQSPRYKIIEKRQSVAFWCNPISGHATLYWYQQILGQGPKLLIQFQNNGVVDDSQLPKDRFSAERLKGVDSTLKIQPAKLEDSAVYLCASSAYRVRADEQFFGPGTRLTVL.

This chain connects TRBV9 to TRBJ2-2; TRBD2 agrees at 10 bases. The germline CDR1 and CDR2 sequences are SGDLS and YYNGEE. V lost 4 bases to trimming and J lost 6 bases; unmatched junction nucleotides: 6. This CDR3 contains 15 residues. Here the CDR3 DNA reads TGTGCCAGCAGCCCTAGCGGGAGTGTCGCCGGGGAGCTGTTTTTT. Amino acid sequence: CASSPSGSVAGELFF.

The rearrangement uses TRBV19 and TRBJ1-4, with TRBD1 matching 9 bases. The CDR3 loop spans 17 amino acids. The germline V gene encodes CDR1 LNHDA and CDR2 SQIVND (reference sequence). Trimming took 6 bases from V and 6 from J; bases not matched to a gene: 14. CDR3 in DNA: TGTGCCAGTAGCTCAGGACAGGGGACCGCCAAGGATGAAAAACTGTTTTTT. It codes for CASSSGQGTAKDEKLFF. The whole variable domain, filled in from reference TRBV19 and TRBJ1-4, reads DGGITQSPKYLFRKEGQNVTLSCEQNLNHDAMYWYRQDPGQGLRLIYYSQIVNDFQKGDIAEGYSVSREKKESFPLTVTSAQKNPTAFYLCASSSGQGTAKDEKLFFGSGTQLSVL.

V and J are TRBV5-1 and TRBJ1-1; D is unresolved. The CDR3 loop spans 11 amino acids. Looked up from germline, CDR1 is SGHRS and CDR2 is YFSETQ. V lost 4 bases, J lost 5 bases, and 6 bases lay in between. The CDR3 coding sequence is TGCGCCAGCAGCCTAGCGACTGAAGCTTTCTTT. This translates into CASSLATEAFF.

CDR3 in amino acids: CASSLGGTGSGELFF. The CDR3 bases are TGTGCCAGCAGCTTAGGCGGGACAGGGTCCGGGGAGCTGTTTTTT. This chain uses TRBV7-9 with TRBJ2-2; 9 bases map to TRBD1. Trimming took 1 base from V and 6 from J; bases not matched to a gene: 3. Germline assignment: CDR1 SEHNR and CDR2 FQNEAQ (reference sequence). The CDR3 loop spans 15 amino acids.

This rearrangement joins TRBV28 to TRBJ1-1; D gene ambiguous. The CDR3 is 11 amino acids. V was pared by 6 bases and J by 2 bases, with 4 bases between. CDR1 and CDR2 from the germline V gene are MDHEN and SYDVKM. CDR3 loop: CASRDNTEAFF. Here the CDR3 DNA reads TGTGCCAGCAGAGATAACACTGAAGCTTTCTTT.

In nucleotides, the CDR3 is TGTGCCAGCAGTGAAGCAACACCCGGGACAGGGCTGTACGAGCAGTACTTC. Its protein product is CASSEATPGTGLYEQYF. The chain joins TRBV6-1 to TRBJ2-7, with 9 bases lining up with TRBD1. This CDR3 has 17 amino acids. V lost 0 bases to trimming and J lost 4 bases; unmatched junction nucleotides: 10. CDR1 MNHNS and CDR2 SASEGT come from the germline V gene.

The chain couples TRBV4-1 to TRBJ1-1; D is unresolved. This CDR3 is built from 14 residues. V was cut by 1 base and J by 6 bases, with 12 bases left in between. Germline CDR1 MGHRA, CDR2 YSYEKL. DNA of the CDR3: TGCGCCAGCAGCCAAGTAGGGTCGGGGTCTGAAGCTTTCTTT. Translating it yields CASSQVGSGSEAFF.

This chain uses TRBV7-9 with TRBJ2-7; D ambiguous. V dropped 5 bases and J dropped 2 bases, with 19 bases sitting between them. The CDR3 is made up of 16 amino acids. CDR1 and CDR2 from the germline V gene are SEHNR and FQNEAQ (reference sequence). This CDR3 is CASSPNYNVQTYEQYF. In nucleotides, the CDR3 is TGTGCCAGCAGCCCTAATTACAATGTTCAAACCTACGAGCAGTACTTC.

The rearrangement uses TRBV5-6 and TRBJ2-7; TRBD1 matches 11 bases. This CDR3 region has 14 residues. The V and J ends lost 3 bases and 6 bases, in that order; junction bases with no gene match: 5. Looked up from germline, CDR1 is SGHDT and CDR2 is YYEEEE. DNA of the CDR3: TGTGCCAGCAGCTCGGGACAGGGGGGTTCCGAGCAGTACTTC. Amino acid sequence: CASSSGQGGSEQYF.

The V gene is TRBV11-2, the J gene TRBJ2-2; 13 bases match TRBD2. The CDR3 consists of 17 residues. The V and J ends lost 5 bases and 6 bases, in that order; junction bases with no gene match: 9. Germline lookup yields CDR1 SGHAT and CDR2 FQNNGV. Here the CDR3 reads CASSRQLAGGPPGELFF. The CDR3 nucleotides are TGTGCCAGCAGCCGACAACTAGCGGGAGGGCCCCCCGGGGAGCTGTTTTTT.